These 12 T cell receptor beta chains came from one sample sequenced in a study of shared clonotypes between healthy human individuals. Here immunoSEQ multiplex PCR was the method, and the copy in TCRdb shows in-frame clones only, minus some. The table records 500,000 or so clones, around 95% of them present only once. Material for sequencing was naive CD4+ T cells sorted from blood. Subset in this sample: CD45RA+ positively selected. The receptors were sampled from a woman under 40 in good health.

The rearrangement joins TRBV4-2 to TRBJ2-2; D remains unclear. CDR1 and CDR2 from the germline V gene are LGHNA and YNFKEQ. The CDR3 loop spans 17 amino acids. Trimming took off 0 bases at V and 5 bases at J, with 16 bases between the two ends. CDR3: CASSQDPRKFSTGELFF. CDR3 DNA: TGTGCCAGCAGCCAAGATCCTAGGAAGTTCTCGACCGGGGAGCTGTTTTTT.

J is TRBJ1-1 and V is TRBV7-9; tentative D call: TRBD1 (5 bases). Germline V gene lookup returns CDR1 SEHNR and CDR2 FQNEAQ (reference sequence). The CDR3 covers 13 residues. V shed 2 bases and J shed 8 bases, with 12 bases lying between them. CDR3 in DNA: TGTGCCAGCAGCTTACAGGGCCGAAACGAAGCTTTCTTT. It is translated as CASSLQGRNEAFF.

CDR3 nucleotides: TGTGCCAGCAGCGTAGCGGGAACAGATACGCAGTATTTT. This translates into CASSVAGTDTQYF. This chain uses TRBV11-2 with TRBJ2-3, with 8 bases aligning to TRBD2. Germline CDR1 is SGHAT and CDR2 is FQNNGV. The ends lost 5 bases at V and 3 bases at J; junction bases unmatched: 1. The CDR3 runs 13 residues.

The chain combines TRBV28 with TRBJ1-2, with D maybe TRBD1 (6 bases). This CDR3 comprises 15 residues. The V gene's germline CDR1 is MDHEN and CDR2 SYDVKM. V was clipped by 4 bases and J by 2 bases, with 14 bases between them. For the CDR3, the DNA is TGTGCCAGCAGTTCCTACCCGGGACAAAACTATGGCTACACCTTC. Protein sequence: CASSSYPGQNYGYTF.

V is TRBV5-1 and J is TRBJ2-2; D not certain. Germline CDR1 SGHRS, CDR2 YFSETQ. The V end lost 2 bases, the J end lost 6 bases, and 8 bases lay between the germline ends. CDR3 length: 13 amino acids. The CDR3 is CASSLRRAGELFF. The CDR3 region has the DNA TGCGCCAGCAGCTTACGTAGAGCCGGGGAGCTGTTTTTT.

This chain links TRBV6-4 with TRBJ2-7, with D hard to call. Trimming took 4 bases from V and 2 from J, leaving 6 bases between them. Germline-derived CDR1 and CDR2 are MRHNA and SNTAGT. The CDR3 contains 12 residues. The CDR3 coding sequence is TGTGCCAGCAGTGGGTCCACCTACGAGCAGTACTTC. Its protein product is CASSGSTYEQYF.

This rearrangement joins TRBV27 to TRBJ2-7; perhaps TRBD1 as D (6 bases). There are 16 residues in the CDR3. Germline-derived CDR1 and CDR2 are MNHEY and SMNVEV (reference sequence). V was shortened by 4 bases and J by 2 bases, with 18 bases between the two germline ends. The CDR3 loop is CASSSAATGYPYEQYF. The CDR3 DNA reads as TGTGCCAGCAGTTCTGCCGCAACAGGGTACCCCTACGAGCAGTACTTC.

The rearrangement links TRBV28 to TRBJ2-1, with a possible D match to TRBD2 (6 bases). The length of the CDR3 is 13 residues. Germline V lookup: CDR1 MDHEN, CDR2 SYDVKM. The V end was cut by 5 bases, the J end by 8 bases, with 13 bases between. Here the CDR3 DNA reads TGTGCCAGCAGTAAATCTAGCGTTGATGAGCAGTTCTTC. Protein product: CASSKSSVDEQFF.

J is TRBJ1-2 and V is TRBV27; 7 bases agree with TRBD1. This CDR3 has 16 residues. Germline V gene sequence: CDR1 MNHEY, CDR2 SMNVEV (reference sequence). V dropped 4 bases and J dropped 5; count of bases not matched to a gene: 13. The CDR3 region is CASSSIQGRGLYGYTF. CDR3 nucleotide sequence: TGTGCCAGCAGTTCGATACAGGGAAGGGGGCTTTATGGCTACACCTTC.

V usage is TRBV27 and J usage is TRBJ1-1; TRBD1 agrees at 9 bases. Looked up from germline, CDR1 is MNHEY and CDR2 is SMNVEV (reference sequence). V was pared by 4 bases and J by 1 base, with 10 bases of the junction left unmatched. The CDR3 runs to 17 residues. CDR3 bases: TGTGCCAGCAGTTCCAAACAGGGGGCAAGGCAGAACACTGAAGCTTTCTTT. Encoded protein: CASSSKQGARQNTEAFF.

This chain connects TRBV27 to TRBJ1-5; TRBD1 matches 12 bases. The CDR3 length is 16 residues. Looked up from germline, CDR1 is MNHEY and CDR2 is SMNVEV (reference sequence). V lost 4 bases to trimming and J lost 7 bases; unmatched junction nucleotides: 8. CDR3 sequence: CASSSTGTGGRQPQHF. In DNA form, the CDR3 reads TGTGCCAGCAGTTCTACCGGGACAGGGGGCCGGCAGCCCCAGCATTTT.

V is TRBV28 and J is TRBJ2-1; 11 bases match TRBD1. The germline CDR1 and CDR2 sequences are MDHEN and SYDVKM. This CDR3 contains 16 residues. V shed 6 bases, J shed 4 bases, and the junction held 8 bases outside the gene matches. In DNA, the CDR3 is TGTGCCAGCAGCCTTCGCGGGACAGGGGGATACAATGAGCAGTTCTTC. It specifies CASSLRGTGGYNEQFF.